This T cell receptor (beta chain) originates from a study of blood T cell repertoires in COVID-19. Study context: The samples span acute and convalescent COVID-19 from the United States, Italy and Spain. Sources were T cells, B-cell-depleted T cells, or PBMCs; the material itself was cDNA or gDNA.

Produced via immunoSEQ multiplex PCR; TCRdb's table is partial and in-frame only. This sample has 350,000 to 400,000 clones, with roughly 90% found just once. This CDR3 is 14 amino acids long. The trim removed 5 bases at V and 6 bases at J, leaving 4 bases unmatched. CDR1 and CDR2 (germline): MNHNS, SASEGT. Cohort allocation depended upon clinical history that participants reported. It was within 2 weeks before study entry that exposed participants met a COVID-19 case. The specimen was PBMCs or T cells enriched from blood (not recorded which). V usage is TRBV6-1 and J usage is TRBJ2-2; 9 nucleotides align to TRBD1. The receptor's source is a woman aged 40 to 49 who had been exposed to COVID-19. CDR3 nucleotide sequence: TGTGCCAGCAGTTCCGACAGGGGGGCCGGGGAGCTGTTTTTT. Encoded protein: CASSSDRGAGELFF.